This TCR beta chain was profiled in a study of T cells in women clearing cervical HPV infection. Findings and caveats of the study: Richness differences could reflect unmeasured T-cell content per sample.

The method was immunoSEQ multiplex PCR; TCRdb's version includes in-frame clones alone and lacks a portion of them. The sample includes some 30,000 clones. Germline V gene sequence: CDR1 SGHKS, CDR2 YYEKEE (reference sequence). The CDR3 is 13 residues long. As concerns this clone: Its matching antigen is unknown. The read terminates 3 residues ahead of where the CDR3 ends, so the germline J gene completes it.

The sequence was obtained from a woman aged 18 to 75 with a cervical HPV16 infection that either progressed to CIN3+ or cleared (not recorded which). The sequenced sample consisted of blood buffy coat. This chain uses TRBV5-5 with TRBJ2-5, with 7 bases lining up with TRBD2. The sequenced CDR3 bases are TGTGCCAGCAGCTCGGGGGGTAGAGATACC. Its protein product is CASSSGGRDT. The entire CDR3 protein reads CASSSGGRDTQYF.